These T cell receptor beta chains were read from a single sample in a study of blood T cells in healthy people across ages. TCRdb reanalysed the 5' RACE reads using MiXCR and keeps one entry per CDR3 protein. The sample gives over 1.5 million distinct CDR3 sequences, roughly 50% of which show up once; approximately 2.1% is in the top ten. The sequencing input was blood. Receptors were obtained from a woman aged 40 to 50 in good health. CDR3s include the opening cysteine and the closing phenylalanine or tryptophan. Fields, in order: V gene, CDR3 protein.

TRBV10-3	CAISPLLGYEQYF
TRBV29-1	CSVVKPAGSTGELFF
TRBV6-1	CASRQMDAQPGGYTF
TRBV20-1	CSARGSGRETQYF
TRBV6-2/TRBV6-3	CASSYTGQGMGETQYF
TRBV28	CASSTGALRQETQYF
TRBV2	CASSEGLALYEQYF
TRBV6-1	CASVDRVDEQFF
TRBV29-1	CSVEVGGGLTDTQYF
TRBV13	CASSFTPGQASSYEQYF
TRBV7-3	CASSLDPGGKLFF
TRBV9	CASSVVGKETQYF
TRBV3-1	CASSPTQASGKTQYF
TRBV13	CASSLLDADEQFF
TRBV6-5	CASRPDSSYEQFF
TRBV12-3/TRBV12-4	CASSAHVGSYNEQFF
TRBV29-1	CSVEDSAYEQYF
TRBV7-9	CASSPLETGELFF
TRBV5-1	CASSFSLAGNNEQFF
TRBV10-3	CASTSGTGGTDTQYF
TRBV20-1	CSASLANGNEQFF
TRBV5-1	CASSLGRYEQHF
TRBV12-3/TRBV12-4	CASSPSGTGGVNQPQHF
TRBV7-2	CASSFWQIDTQYF
TRBV7-2	CASSMDRGETQYF
TRBV28	CASSNTNTGELFF
TRBV15	CATSSTGQTSNQPQHF
TRBV5-6	CASSTDRGGVGEQYF
TRBV15	CATAGQTETQYF
TRBV7-2	CASSRQFNEKLFF
TRBV28	CASSLDHGYTF
TRBV2	CASSDQGAGNQPQHF
TRBV29-1	CSVDGQGIYGYTF
TRBV20-1	CSARGDSQTLSYNEQFF
TRBV6-1	CASKGLSYEQYF